This T cell receptor beta chain was sequenced during a study of cytomegalovirus exposure and HLA in healthy donors. A note on this clone: No antigen is known for it.

In the PCR, 60 Vbeta and 13 Jbeta primers were used. TCRdb keeps only in-frame clones here, not all; method: immunoSEQ multiplex PCR. The table shows 220,000 or so clones, with 65% to 80% occurring only once. Points from the study as a whole: Researchers catalogued 160 or so TCR beta chains as cytomegalovirus-associated. A missense DCLRE1C variant was associated with V- and J-gene trimming of TCR beta chains in a later analysis, and an independent cohort replicated the association.

The sequencing input was PBMCs. This clonotype was obtained from a man in his fifties in good health and CMV-seronegative.

CDR3 sequence (DNA): TGTGCCAGCAGTCTGAGCGGGGGCTCCTACAATGAGCAGTTCTTC. This sequence encodes CASSLSGGSYNEQFF. The V call is TRBV6-4, the J call TRBJ2-1; TRBD2 aligns across 8 bases. Germline V gene data show CDR1 as MRHNA and CDR2 as SNTAGT. J lost 0 bases, V lost 5 bases, and 3 bases had no gene match. This CDR3 has 15 amino acids.